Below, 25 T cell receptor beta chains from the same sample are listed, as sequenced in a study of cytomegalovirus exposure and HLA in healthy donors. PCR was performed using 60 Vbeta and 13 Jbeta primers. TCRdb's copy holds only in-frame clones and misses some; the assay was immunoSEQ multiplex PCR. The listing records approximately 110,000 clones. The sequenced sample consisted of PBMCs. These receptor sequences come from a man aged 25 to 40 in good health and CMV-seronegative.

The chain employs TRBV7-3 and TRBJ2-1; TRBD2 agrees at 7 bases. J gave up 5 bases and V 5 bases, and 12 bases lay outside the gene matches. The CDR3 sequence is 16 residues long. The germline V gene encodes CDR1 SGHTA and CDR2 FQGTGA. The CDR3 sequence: CASSAASSGVDNEQFF. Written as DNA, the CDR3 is TGTGCCAGCAGCGCAGCCTCTAGCGGCGTCGACAATGAGCAGTTCTTC.

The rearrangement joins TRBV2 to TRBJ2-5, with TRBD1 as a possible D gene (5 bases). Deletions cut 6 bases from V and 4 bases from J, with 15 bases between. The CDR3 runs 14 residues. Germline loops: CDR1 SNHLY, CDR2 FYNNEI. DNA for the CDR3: TGTGCCAGCAGAGTAAGGGGCTTTGTAGAGACCCAGTACTTC. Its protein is CASRVRGFVETQYF.

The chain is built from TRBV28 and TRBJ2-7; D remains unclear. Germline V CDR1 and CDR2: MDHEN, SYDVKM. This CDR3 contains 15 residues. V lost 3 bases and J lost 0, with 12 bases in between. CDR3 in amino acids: CASSLVVGHSYEQYF. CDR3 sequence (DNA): TGTGCCAGCAGTTTGGTTGTTGGCCACTCCTACGAGCAGTACTTC.

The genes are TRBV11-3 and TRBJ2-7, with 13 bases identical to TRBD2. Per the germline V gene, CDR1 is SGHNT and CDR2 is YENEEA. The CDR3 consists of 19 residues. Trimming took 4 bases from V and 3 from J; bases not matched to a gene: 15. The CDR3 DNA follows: TGTGCCAGCAGCTACGGCCTGCCAACGGGACTAGCGGGATACTACGAGCAGTACTTC. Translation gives CASSYGLPTGLAGYYEQYF.

The CDR3 region is CASRPDSLNTDTQYF. CDR3 in DNA: TGTGCCAGTCGACCTGACAGCCTAAACACAGATACGCAGTATTTT. The gene calls are TRBV19 and TRBJ2-3, with D tentatively TRBD1 (5 bases). In germline, CDR1 is LNHDA, CDR2 SQIVND (reference sequence). V was shortened by 8 bases and J by 2 bases, with 17 bases between the two germline ends. This CDR3 has 15 amino acids.

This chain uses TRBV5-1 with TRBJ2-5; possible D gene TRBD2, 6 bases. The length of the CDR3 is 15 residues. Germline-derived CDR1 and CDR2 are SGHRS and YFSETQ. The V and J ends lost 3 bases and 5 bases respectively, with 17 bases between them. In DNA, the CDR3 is TGCGCCAGCAGCTCTTCCGGGGAGGTAGGGGAGACCCAGTACTTC. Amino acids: CASSSSGEVGETQYF.

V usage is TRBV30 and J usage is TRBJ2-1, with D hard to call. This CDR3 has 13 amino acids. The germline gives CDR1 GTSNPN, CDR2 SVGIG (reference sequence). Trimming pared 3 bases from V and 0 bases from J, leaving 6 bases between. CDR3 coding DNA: TGTGCCTGGAGCCACGGCTCCTACAATGAGCAGTTCTTC. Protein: CAWSHGSYNEQFF.

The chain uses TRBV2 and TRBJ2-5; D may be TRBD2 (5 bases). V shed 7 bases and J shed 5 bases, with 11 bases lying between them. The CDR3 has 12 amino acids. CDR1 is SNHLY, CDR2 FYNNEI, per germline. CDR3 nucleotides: TGTGCCAGCAAAAAAAAGCGGGAGACCCAGTACTTC. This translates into CASKKKRETQYF.

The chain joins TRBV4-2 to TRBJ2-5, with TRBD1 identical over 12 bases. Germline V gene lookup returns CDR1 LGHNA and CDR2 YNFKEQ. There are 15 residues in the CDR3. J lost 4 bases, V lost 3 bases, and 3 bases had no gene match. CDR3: CASSQGQGASETQYF. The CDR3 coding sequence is TGTGCCAGCAGCCAGGGACAGGGGGCTTCAGAGACCCAGTACTTC.

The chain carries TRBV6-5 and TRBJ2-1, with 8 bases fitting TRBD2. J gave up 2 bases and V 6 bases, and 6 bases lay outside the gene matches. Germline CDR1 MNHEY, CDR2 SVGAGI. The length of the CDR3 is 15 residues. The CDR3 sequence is CASSMTSATYNEQFF. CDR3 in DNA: TGTGCCAGCAGCATGACTAGCGCGACCTACAATGAGCAGTTCTTC.

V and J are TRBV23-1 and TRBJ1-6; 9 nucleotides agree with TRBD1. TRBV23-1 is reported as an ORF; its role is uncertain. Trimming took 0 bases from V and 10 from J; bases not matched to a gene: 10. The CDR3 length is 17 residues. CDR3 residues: CASSQSGHRGLRSPLHF. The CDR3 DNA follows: TGCGCCAGCAGTCAATCGGGTCACAGGGGGCTAAGGTCACCCCTCCACTTT.

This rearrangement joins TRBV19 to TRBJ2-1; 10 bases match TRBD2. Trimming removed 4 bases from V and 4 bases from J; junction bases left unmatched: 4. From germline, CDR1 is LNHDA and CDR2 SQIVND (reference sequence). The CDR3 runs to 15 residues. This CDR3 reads CASSRGTSVYNEQFF. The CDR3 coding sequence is TGTGCCAGTAGTAGAGGGACTAGCGTATACAATGAGCAGTTCTTC.

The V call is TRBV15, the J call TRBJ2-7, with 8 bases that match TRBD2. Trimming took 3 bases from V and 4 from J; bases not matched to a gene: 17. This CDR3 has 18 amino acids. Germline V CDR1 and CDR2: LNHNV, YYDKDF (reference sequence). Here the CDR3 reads CATSRLPPRALADYEQYF. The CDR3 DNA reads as TGTGCCACCAGCAGGCTCCCTCCTCGTGCACTAGCGGATTACGAGCAGTACTTC.

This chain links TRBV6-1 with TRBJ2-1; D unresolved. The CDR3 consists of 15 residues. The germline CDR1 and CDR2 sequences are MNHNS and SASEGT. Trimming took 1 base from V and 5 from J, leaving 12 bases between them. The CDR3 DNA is TGTGCCAGCAGTGAAGTCTCCCTAGAGCACAATGAGCAGTTCTTC. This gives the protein CASSEVSLEHNEQFF.

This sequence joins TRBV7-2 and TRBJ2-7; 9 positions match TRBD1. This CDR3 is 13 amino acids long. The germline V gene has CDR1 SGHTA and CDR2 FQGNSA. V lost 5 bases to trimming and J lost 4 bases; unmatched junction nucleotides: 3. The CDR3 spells CASSGQGIYEQYF. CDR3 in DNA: TGTGCCAGCAGCGGACAGGGGATTTACGAGCAGTACTTC.

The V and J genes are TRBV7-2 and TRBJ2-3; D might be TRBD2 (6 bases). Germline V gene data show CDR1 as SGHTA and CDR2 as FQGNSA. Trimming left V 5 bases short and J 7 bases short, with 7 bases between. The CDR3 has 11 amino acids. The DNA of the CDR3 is TGTGCCAGCAGCCGGGAGTATACGCAGTATTTT. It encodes CASSREYTQYF.

Written as DNA, the CDR3 is TGTGCCAGTAGTACGACTAGCGGGCACTACGAGCAGTACTTC. This gives the protein CASSTTSGHYEQYF. The chain is built from TRBV19 and TRBJ2-7; 10 bases fit TRBD2. V lost 4 bases and J lost 3; bases outside the gene matches: 3. The CDR3 contains 14 residues. Germline V gene lookup returns CDR1 LNHDA and CDR2 SQIVND (reference sequence).

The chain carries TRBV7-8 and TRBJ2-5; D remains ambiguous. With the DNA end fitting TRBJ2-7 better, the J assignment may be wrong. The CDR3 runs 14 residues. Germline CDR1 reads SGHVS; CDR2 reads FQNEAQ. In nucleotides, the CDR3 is TGTGCCAGCAGCTTAGCCGCAAGCTCCTACGAGCAGTACTTC. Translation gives CASSLAASSYEQYF.

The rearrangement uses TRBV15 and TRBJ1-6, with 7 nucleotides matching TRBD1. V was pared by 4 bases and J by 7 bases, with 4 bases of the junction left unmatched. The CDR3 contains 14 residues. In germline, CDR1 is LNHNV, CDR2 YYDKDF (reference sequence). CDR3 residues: CATSKGDSNSPLHF. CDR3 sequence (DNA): TGTGCCACCAGCAAGGGGGACAGCAATTCACCCCTCCACTTT.

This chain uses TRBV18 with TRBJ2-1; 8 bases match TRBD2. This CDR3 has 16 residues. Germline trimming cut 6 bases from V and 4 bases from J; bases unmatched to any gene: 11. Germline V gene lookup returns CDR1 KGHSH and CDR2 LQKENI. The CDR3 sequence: CASSLFGSGVYNEQFF. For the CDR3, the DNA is TGTGCCAGCTCCCTCTTTGGTAGCGGGGTTTACAATGAGCAGTTCTTC.

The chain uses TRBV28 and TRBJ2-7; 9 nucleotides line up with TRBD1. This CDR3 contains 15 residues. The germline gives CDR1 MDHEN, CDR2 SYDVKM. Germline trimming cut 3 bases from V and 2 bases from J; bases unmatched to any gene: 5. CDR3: CASSFTGGETYEQYF. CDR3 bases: TGTGCCAGCAGTTTTACAGGGGGCGAGACCTACGAGCAGTACTTC.

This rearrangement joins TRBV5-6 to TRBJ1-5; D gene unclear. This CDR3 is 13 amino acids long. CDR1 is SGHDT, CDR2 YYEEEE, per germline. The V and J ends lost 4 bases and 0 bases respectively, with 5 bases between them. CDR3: CASSRNSNQPQHF. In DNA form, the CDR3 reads TGTGCCAGCAGCCGTAATAGCAATCAGCCCCAGCATTTT.

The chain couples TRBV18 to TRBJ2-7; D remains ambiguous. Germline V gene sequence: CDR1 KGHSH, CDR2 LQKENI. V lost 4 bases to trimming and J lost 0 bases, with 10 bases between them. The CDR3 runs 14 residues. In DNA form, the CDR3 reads TGTGCCAGCTCACAAGATTCGAGCTCCTACGAGCAGTACTTC. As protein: CASSQDSSSYEQYF.

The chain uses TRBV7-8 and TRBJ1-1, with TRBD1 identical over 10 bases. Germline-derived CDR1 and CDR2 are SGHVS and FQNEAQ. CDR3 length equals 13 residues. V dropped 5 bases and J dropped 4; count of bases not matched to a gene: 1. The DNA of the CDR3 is TGTGCCAGCAGCGGGGACAGGGGCACTGAAGCTTTCTTT. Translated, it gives CASSGDRGTEAFF.

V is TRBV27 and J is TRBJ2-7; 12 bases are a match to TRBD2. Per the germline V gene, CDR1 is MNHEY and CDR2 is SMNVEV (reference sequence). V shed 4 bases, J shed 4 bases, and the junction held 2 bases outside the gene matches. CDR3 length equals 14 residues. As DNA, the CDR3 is TGTGCCAGCAGTTCGACTAGCGGGAGTTACGAGCAGTACTTC. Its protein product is CASSSTSGSYEQYF.